The clone carrying this T cell receptor (beta chain) was counted a few times. As yet, its antigen is unknown. Template material for amplifying TCR beta CDR3 regions consisted of RNA transcripts. An initial round of RT-PCR targeting the TCR CDR3 relied on the HTBI primer set. TCRdb analysed the multiplex PCR reads with MiXCR anew, one entry per CDR3 protein. The sample yields around 490,000 distinct CDR3 sequences, 20% seen once. The sample is drawn from a study of T cells in Graves' hyperthyroidism and ophthalmopathy. General study results and limits: Most expanded thyroid clonotypes above 0.001 recurred in blood.

The CDR3 has 13 amino acids. The germline V and J ends were trimmed by 2 bases and 0 bases, with 8 bases remaining between them. The V gene's germline CDR1 is SQVTM and CDR2 ANQGSEA. The sample consisted of blood. The TCR comes from a man aged 40-49 years with Graves' ophthalmopathy. V and J are TRBV29-1 and TRBJ2-7; D remains ambiguous. The CDR3 nucleotides are TGCAGCGTTGAACCTAACGACTCCTACGAGCAGTACTTC. The encoded protein is CSVEPNDSYEQYF.